This T cell receptor beta chain was captured in a study of cytomegalovirus exposure and HLA in healthy donors. The CDR3 is 15 residues long. The V and J ends lost 3 bases and 2 bases respectively, with 11 bases between them. Germline CDR1 MDHEN, CDR2 SYDVKM. Study-wide results and caveats: In vitro work confirmed that a few CMV-associated chains recognize CMV antigens. Cytomegalovirus status, reportedly, was diagnosed with high specificity and sensitivity by the classifier. The tendency of first-cohort TCR clusters to co-occur in the 120 or so validation repertoires emerged from a later analysis. Cytomegalovirus association was listed for roughly 160 TCR beta chains.

Assay: immunoSEQ multiplex PCR; the TCRdb copy retains only in-frame clones and omits some. The sample records 55,000 to 75,000 clones, 92% being singletons. Comment on this clone: Antigen unknown.

The TCR comes from a man aged 18 to 30 in good health and CMV-seropositive. The specimen sequenced was PBMCs. This sequence joins TRBV28 and TRBJ1-5, with D unresolved. The DNA for the CDR3 is TGTGCCAGCAGTTTTAGAGGGTATGGCAATCAGCCCCAGCATTTT. Translating gives CASSFRGYGNQPQHF.